This record covers a single TCR beta chain. The antigen is unknown. The data were obtained in a study of cytotoxic CD8 clonotypes in ibrutinib-treated CLL. Study-level information: Partial response occurred in 24 patients and complete response in 2; at median approximately 65 months, around 14 remained remitted and some 12 progressed.

Overall study findings and caveats: Clonality grew at ibrutinib response; at progression, it decreased back toward baseline.

The CDR3 spans 13 residues. Germline V gene data show CDR1 as SGHTA and CDR2 as FQGNSA. V gave up 7 bases and J gave up 3 bases, with 12 bases separating them. Libraries were prepared by immunoSEQ multiplex PCR; TCRdb keeps only in-frame clonotypes and omits some of them. The data contain about 300,000 clones, over 60% of them singletons. This receptor was identified in a human donor with chronic lymphocytic leukemia. V gene TRBV7-2 combines with J gene TRBJ1-1; D is perhaps TRBD1 (6 bases). Sequenced material: PBMCs, taken after 36 months of ibrutinib treatment. In DNA, the CDR3 is TGTGCCAGCAACGAGGGGGTATACACTGAAGCTTTCTTT. Residues: CASNEGVYTEAFF.